This TCR beta chain was sequenced for a study of blood T cells in healthy people across ages. A sample-barcoded 5' primer and a J-beta primer mix were used in a second PCR of roughly 6 to 11 cycles. TCRdb re-called the 5' RACE reads with MiXCR, one entry per CDR3 protein. The table records more than 650,000 distinct CDR3 sequences, approximately 22% of them present only once. CDR1 PRHDT and CDR2 FYEKMQ come from the germline V gene (reference sequence). Trimming pared 4 bases from V and 2 bases from J, leaving 16 bases between. This CDR3 has 16 residues. This clonotype showed up just a few times. What it recognizes is unknown. Sample donors were healthy Caucasian individuals that came from Russia, aged about 6 to 100. The study's findings and limits: Total diversity from one million sequenced T cells was likely underestimated.

The sequence was obtained from a man in his 70s in good health. Sequencing was done on a sample of blood. The rearrangement joins TRBV13 to TRBJ2-3, with D perhaps TRBD2 (6 bases). The CDR3 DNA follows: TGTGCCAGCAGCTCACTCCGTGGAGGGTTCACAGATACGCAGTATTTT. It encodes CASSSLRGGFTDTQYF.